The 28 T cell receptor beta chains listed next were all sequenced from one sample in a study of T-cell memory formation after mild COVID-19. MiXCR, run by TCRdb on the 5' RACE reads, gives a single entry per CDR3 protein. The sample contains 220,000 or so distinct CDR3 sequences, 9.5% of which appear only once. The source material was PBMCs or a T cell subset sorted from them (not recorded which). The origin of the receptors is a young man who had mild COVID-19 (a few samples of this study predate the infection). Cell type and time point are not known.

This clonotype was observed a handful of times. V gene TRBV6-6 combines with J gene TRBJ2-3, with D perhaps assigned TRBD1 or TRBD2 (5 bases each). This CDR3 is built from 14 residues. Trimming removed 2 bases from V and 4 bases from J, with 10 bases in between. Germline-derived CDR1 and CDR2 are MNHNY and SVGAGI (reference sequence). CDR3 DNA sequence: TGTGCCAGCAGTTACCCCCGGGACGCAGATACGCAGTATTTT. Translated, it gives CASSYPRDADTQYF.

V and J are TRBV5-6 and TRBJ2-7, with 7 nucleotides matching TRBD1. The CDR3 has 16 residues. The V and J ends lost 4 bases and 6 bases, in that order; junction bases with no gene match: 16. Germline-derived CDR1 and CDR2 are SGHDT and YYEEEE. The CDR3 protein is CASSTEDRIGLPEQYV. In nucleotides, the CDR3 is TGTGCCAGCAGCACCGAGGACAGGATCGGGCTTCCCGAGCAGTACGTC.

This clonotype was seen a few times. The chain couples TRBV20-1 to TRBJ1-6, with 10 bases that match TRBD1. Per the germline V gene, CDR1 is DFQATT and CDR2 is SNEGSKA (reference sequence). This CDR3 comprises 11 residues. The CDR3 sequence: CSGDRGSPLHF. The CDR3 nucleotides are TGCAGCGGGGACAGGGGTTCACCCCTCCACTTT.

The rearrangement links TRBV12-3 or TRBV12-4 to TRBJ1-1; D is uncertain. This CDR3 spans 13 amino acids. V gave up 5 bases and J gave up 10 bases, with 17 bases separating them. Written as DNA, the CDR3 is TGTGCCAGCAGTCCCTCATCCGGGAACGGAGCTTTCTTT. Translating it yields CASSPSSGNGAFF.

CDR3 nucleotides: TGTGCCAGCAGTTACTCGAGCGGGCTAGCGGGGGTCGGCACAGATACGCAGTATTTT. Translated, it gives CASSYSSGLAGVGTDTQYF. This chain connects TRBV6-5 to TRBJ2-3; 10 bases fit TRBD2. This CDR3 spans 19 amino acids. Germline V gene lookup returns CDR1 MNHEY and CDR2 SVGAGI. V dropped 0 bases and J dropped 1; count of bases not matched to a gene: 10.

This clonotype was counted many times. The chain carries TRBV4-2 and TRBJ2-3; either TRBD1 or TRBD2 may fit D (5 bases each). The CDR3 consists of 16 residues. Trimming stripped 2 bases from V and 1 base from J, with 13 bases between. CDR1 LGHNA and CDR2 YNFKEQ come from the germline V gene. The chain's CDR3 is CASSQTGRLGTDTQYF. The CDR3 nucleotides read TGTGCCAGCAGCCAAACGGGGCGGCTCGGCACAGATACGCAGTATTTT.

This clonotype was counted at least ten times. The chain is built from TRBV5-5 and TRBJ2-1; 8 nucleotides match TRBD1. Losses at the gene ends were 0 bases for V and 5 bases for J; bases not matched to a gene: 4. Germline V gene lookup returns CDR1 SGHKS and CDR2 YYEKEE (reference sequence). The CDR3 is 15 amino acids. The CDR3 sequence is CASSLGTGPHNEQFF. The CDR3 DNA follows: TGTGCCAGCAGCTTGGGGACAGGGCCCCACAATGAGCAGTTCTTC.

Many counts were recorded for this clonotype. The rearrangement uses TRBV20-1 and TRBJ2-7, with D perhaps matching TRBD2 (6 bases). Germline V gene sequence: CDR1 DFQATT, CDR2 SNEGSKA (reference sequence). The length of the CDR3 is 10 residues. The germline V and J ends were trimmed by 6 bases and 12 bases, with 15 bases remaining between them. The CDR3 DNA sequence: TGCAGTGCCGCAGACGGGGAGGCGTACTTC. It is translated as CSAADGEAYF.

This clonotype has ten or more counts. This chain connects TRBV18 to TRBJ1-1; the D is unclear. Germline-derived CDR1 and CDR2 are KGHSH and LQKENI. CDR3 length: 13 residues. For the CDR3, the DNA is TGTGCTAGCAGCCCGACCGTGAACACTGAAGCTTTCTTT. Encoded protein: CASSPTVNTEAFF.

This clonotype was observed a few times. V is TRBV5-1 and J is TRBJ2-5; 11 bases line up with TRBD2. Looked up from germline, CDR1 is SGHRS and CDR2 is YFSETQ. With 4 bases clipped from V and 2 bases from J, the junction kept 7 bases outside the gene matches. The CDR3 totals 16 residues. The CDR3 sequence: CASSLAGGPGQETQYF. In nucleotides, the CDR3 is TGCGCCAGCAGCCTAGCGGGGGGCCCAGGGCAAGAGACCCAGTACTTC.

This chain links TRBV12-3 or TRBV12-4 with TRBJ2-4; D possibly corresponds to TRBD1 (6 bases). There are 14 residues in the CDR3. Deletions cut 5 bases from V and 1 base from J, with 9 bases between. This CDR3 is CASSNQGAKNIQYF. CDR3 in DNA: TGTGCCAGCAGTAACCAGGGGGCCAAAAACATTCAGTACTTC.

Many counts were recorded for this clonotype. V usage is TRBV6-5 and J usage is TRBJ2-4; 9 positions match TRBD1. Germline assignment: CDR1 MNHEY and CDR2 SVGAGI. This CDR3 contains 14 residues. The V segment lost 6 bases and the J segment 8 bases; nucleotides outside the gene matches: 8. CDR3 sequence reads: CASSPRTGEDIQYF. DNA of the CDR3: TGTGCCAGCAGCCCCAGGACAGGGGAAGACATTCAGTACTTC.

This chain uses TRBV5-1 with TRBJ2-1; no firm D call. This CDR3 comprises 13 residues. In germline, CDR1 is SGHRS, CDR2 YFSETQ. V gave up 4 bases and J gave up 6 bases, with 11 bases separating them. CDR3 sequence (DNA): TGCGCCAGCAGCAAGGTCGGTGGCAATGAGCAGTTCTTC. Translated: CASSKVGGNEQFF.

DNA of the CDR3: TGTGCCAGCAGCCTAGGACTAGCGGCTAGCACAGATACGCAGTATTTT. Amino acids: CASSLGLAASTDTQYF. The gene calls are TRBV7-2 and TRBJ2-3, with 10 bases lining up with TRBD2. The CDR3 consists of 16 residues. Germline V CDR1 and CDR2: SGHTA, FQGNSA. With 5 bases clipped from V and 0 bases from J, the junction kept 5 bases outside the gene matches.

The V gene is TRBV20-1, the J gene TRBJ2-3, with a tentative D call TRBD2 (7 bases). Per germline, CDR1 DFQATT and CDR2 SNEGSKA (reference sequence). The V and J ends lost 6 bases and 2 bases respectively, with 18 bases between them. The CDR3 loop spans 15 amino acids. The CDR3 bases are TGCAGTGCAGGGGGGGTCGCGGGCTACACAGATACGCAGTATTTT. This gives the protein CSAGGVAGYTDTQYF.

Many counts were recorded for this clonotype. V usage is TRBV20-1 and J usage is TRBJ1-1; D gene unclear. Trimming shortened V by 5 bases and J by 1 base, and 8 bases separated the two germline ends. Germline V CDR1 and CDR2: DFQATT, SNEGSKA (reference sequence). This CDR3 has 12 amino acids. The DNA for the CDR3 is TGCAGTGCTCTCGGCGGGAACACTGAAGCTTTCTTT. It is translated as CSALGGNTEAFF.

The chain uses TRBV7-2 and TRBJ2-4; D possibly corresponds to TRBD2 (6 bases). Germline CDR1 reads SGHTA; CDR2 reads FQGNSA. This CDR3 has 13 amino acids. Trimming took off 5 bases at V and 6 bases at J, with 11 bases between the two ends. In nucleotides, the CDR3 is TGTGCCAGCAGCGGGACTGGGAGAAACATTCAGTACTTC. Translation: CASSGTGRNIQYF.

The V call is TRBV4-3, the J call TRBJ1-6; 9 nucleotides align to TRBD1. This CDR3 spans 18 amino acids. Unmatched junction bases numbered 9, after V lost 0 bases and J lost 6 bases. The germline CDR1 and CDR2 sequences are LGHNA and YSLEER. As DNA, the CDR3 is TGCGCCAGCAGCCAAGATCCCCGGACAGGGGCTTTTAATTCACCCCTCCACTTT. Its protein is CASSQDPRTGAFNSPLHF.

V and J are TRBV27 and TRBJ1-2; D unresolved. V dropped 4 bases and J dropped 3 bases, with 18 bases sitting between them. The CDR3 has 16 amino acids. Germline CDR1 reads MNHEY; CDR2 reads SMNVEV (reference sequence). CDR3 coding DNA: TGTGCCAGCAGTTCGTCGGTCCTGACAACTTACTATGGCTACACCTTC. Its translation: CASSSSVLTTYYGYTF.

V is TRBV12-3 or TRBV12-4 and J is TRBJ1-2; D is unclear. Deletions cut 2 bases from V and 7 bases from J, with 11 bases between. The CDR3 covers 13 residues. In nucleotides, the CDR3 is TGTGCCAGCAGTTTACAGGTAGTTGGTGGCTACACCTTC. It translates to CASSLQVVGGYTF.

This clonotype was seen repeatedly, ten times or more. The gene calls are TRBV29-1 and TRBJ2-5; D ambiguous. The V and J ends lost 3 bases and 5 bases respectively, with 10 bases between them. The CDR3 loop spans 12 amino acids. The germline gives CDR1 SQVTM, CDR2 ANQGSEA. This CDR3 reads CSVDETTETQYF. As DNA, the CDR3 is TGCAGCGTTGATGAGACGACGGAGACCCAGTACTTC.

CDR3 sequence reads: CASSFIRDLIGGQPQHF. The CDR3 DNA is TGTGCCAGCAGTTTTATCAGGGATCTAATCGGGGGTCAGCCCCAGCATTTT. The gene calls are TRBV6-5 and TRBJ1-5; the D gene is possibly TRBD1 (5 bases). Trimming pared 4 bases from V and 6 bases from J, leaving 22 bases between. The germline gives CDR1 MNHEY, CDR2 SVGAGI. The CDR3 consists of 17 residues.

This clonotype was found many times. V and J are TRBV12-3 or TRBV12-4 and TRBJ2-1; D unclear. CDR3 size: 17 residues. V was trimmed by 8 bases and J by 7 bases, leaving 27 bases between them. For the CDR3, the DNA is TGTGCCAGCCGCCGAGGATCTCGGACGGAATCGTGGAATGAGCAGTTCTTC. Its protein is CASRRGSRTESWNEQFF.

This clonotype was recorded at least ten times. The chain has TRBV11-2 and TRBJ2-7; 11 bases line up with TRBD2. The germline V gene has CDR1 SGHAT and CDR2 FQNNGV. V shed 5 bases and J 0 bases; nucleotides not matched to a gene: 3. This CDR3 region has 15 residues. The CDR3 sequence is CASSRTSGSSYEQYV. CDR3 sequence (DNA): TGTGCCAGCAGCCGAACTAGCGGGAGCTCCTACGAGCAGTACGTC.

This clonotype was counted between two and nine times. The gene calls are TRBV28 and TRBJ1-2, with TRBD1 identical over 9 bases. Per the germline V gene, CDR1 is MDHEN and CDR2 is SYDVKM. The trim removed 5 bases at V and 5 bases at J, leaving 15 bases unmatched. The CDR3 is 17 residues long. The CDR3 loop is CASSPTLTGQGRYGYTF. The CDR3 region has the DNA TGTGCCAGCAGTCCCACCCTCACCGGACAGGGGCGTTATGGCTACACCTTC.

This chain joins TRBV7-8 and TRBJ1-2; D gene uncertain. Trimming stripped 3 bases from V and 8 bases from J, with 13 bases between. The CDR3 runs 13 residues. Germline assignment: CDR1 SGHVS and CDR2 FQNEAQ. This chain's CDR3 is CASSLAGSTGYTF. As DNA, the CDR3 is TGTGCCAGCAGCTTGGCTGGCTCCACAGGCTACACCTTC.

This clonotype was picked up many times. The V call is TRBV5-1, the J call TRBJ2-5; weak D call: TRBD2 (7 bases). Trimming stripped 4 bases from V and 5 bases from J, with 18 bases between. Germline loops: CDR1 SGHRS, CDR2 YFSETQ. CDR3 length equals 15 residues. CDR3 bases: TGCGCCAGCAGCGTGAGCCGGGGGGCACGGGAGACCCAGTACTTC. It encodes CASSVSRGARETQYF.

This clonotype was seen repeatedly, ten times or more. The rearrangement joins TRBV7-8 to TRBJ2-5; a possible D gene is TRBD1 (6 bases). Trimming took 5 bases from V and 5 from J, leaving 24 bases between them. The CDR3 has 17 amino acids. Looked up from germline, CDR1 is SGHVS and CDR2 is FQNEAQ. This chain's CDR3 is CASSLSAGAPSWETQYF. DNA for the CDR3: TGTGCCAGCAGCCTAAGTGCAGGGGCCCCATCGTGGGAGACCCAGTACTTC.